The 10 T cell receptor beta chains below were found in one sample sequenced in a study of preoperative IRX-2 immunotherapy in early breast cancer. The sample's treatment: preoperative locoregional IRX-2 cytokine immunotherapy. The protocol was immunoSEQ multiplex PCR, while the TCRdb copy is restricted to in-frame clones and leaves out a portion. The sample has more than 35,000 clones, around three quarters seen once. Sequenced material: tumor tissue, taken after IRX-2 immunotherapy. The receptors derive from a human donor with breast cancer.

The chain recombines TRBV6-8 with TRBJ2-1, with 10 positions matching TRBD2. Looked up from germline, CDR1 is MNHGY and CDR2 is SAAAGT. After removal of 7 bases from V and 3 bases from J, the junction contained 6 bases not matched to a gene. The length of the CDR3 is 15 residues. For the CDR3, the DNA is TGTGCCAGCACCCTAGGACTAGCGGTCTACAATGAGCAGTTCTTC. It codes for CASTLGLAVYNEQFF.

The V and J genes are TRBV7-5 and TRBJ2-3. TRBV7-5 constitutes a pseudogene. The CDR3 is made up of 15 amino acids. As DNA, the CDR3 is TGTGCCAGCACCTACCGGGCACATAGCACAGATACGCAGTATTTT. Amino acid sequence: CASTYRAHSTDTQYF.

This chain connects TRBV18 to TRBJ1-1; D is undetermined. Germline CDR1 reads KGHSH; CDR2 reads LQKENI. V lost 6 bases and J lost 5, with 22 bases in between. CDR3 length: 16 amino acids. CDR3 residues: CASSLQPEPGFTEAFF. The CDR3 DNA reads as TGTGCCAGCTCCCTTCAACCGGAACCGGGTTTTACTGAAGCTTTCTTT.

This chain links TRBV10-1 with TRBJ2-7; TRBD1 matches 8 bases. Germline V gene sequence: CDR1 WNHNN, CDR2 SYGVQD (reference sequence). The V gene end was trimmed by 2 bases and the J gene end by 4 bases; junction bases not matched to a gene: 4. This CDR3 region has 14 residues. CDR3 amino acids: CASSEDRGPYEQYF. CDR3 nucleotides: TGCGCCAGCAGTGAGGACAGGGGCCCTTACGAGCAGTACTTC.

The V call is TRBV6-8, the J call TRBJ2-1; 7 positions match TRBD1. Per the germline V gene, CDR1 is MNHGY and CDR2 is SAAAGT. The CDR3 runs to 13 residues. Trimming at V came to 5 bases and at J to 4 bases, leaving 2 bases not matched to a gene. The CDR3 reads CASSRTGYNEQFF. Here the CDR3 DNA reads TGTGCCAGCAGTCGGACAGGTTACAATGAGCAGTTCTTC.

This chain uses TRBV11-3 with TRBJ1-4, with a tentative D call TRBD1 (5 bases). The CDR3 loop spans 15 amino acids. Trimming pared 5 bases from V and 3 bases from J, leaving 13 bases between. Germline CDR1 is SGHNT and CDR2 is YENEEA. CDR3 region: CASSANRPPNEKLFF. The DNA for the CDR3 is TGTGCCAGCAGCGCCAACAGGCCTCCTAATGAAAAACTGTTTTTT. The variable domain in full, completed from reference TRBV11-3 and TRBJ1-4, reads EAGVVQSPRYKIIEKKQPVAFWCNPISGHNTLYWYLQNLGQGPELLIRYENEEAVDDSQLPKDRFSAERLKGVDSTLKIQPAELGDSAVYLCASSANRPPNEKLFFGSGTQLSVL.

This chain connects TRBV12-2 to TRBJ2-6. TRBV12-2 is a recognized pseudogene. The CDR3 totals 18 residues. CDR3 residues: CASRLIQPSSSGANVLTF. In nucleotides, the CDR3 is TGTGCAAGTCGCTTAATCCAGCCCAGCTCTTCTGGGGCCAACGTCCTGACTTTC.

The V call is TRBV18, the J call TRBJ2-5, with a possible D match to TRBD2 (5 bases). Between the trimmed V and J ends, which lost 4 bases and 9 bases, there was a span of 15 bases. This CDR3 has 13 residues. The germline CDR1 and CDR2 sequences are KGHSH and LQKENI. The CDR3 DNA is TGTGCCAGCTCACTACCTGGGGTGCGGGCCCAGTACTTC. The encoded protein is CASSLPGVRAQYF. The whole variable domain, filled in from reference TRBV18 and TRBJ2-5, reads NAGVMQNPRHLVRRRGQEARLRCSPMKGHSHVYWYRQLPEEGLKFMVYLQKENIIDESGMPKERFSAEFPKEGPSILRIQQVVRGDSAAYFCASSLPGVRAQYFGPGTRLLVL.

The V gene is TRBV11-3, the J gene TRBJ2-7; D gene uncertain. From germline, CDR1 is SGHNT and CDR2 YENEEA. The CDR3 spans 16 residues. Between the trimmed V and J ends, which lost 0 bases and 1 base, there was a span of 13 bases. This CDR3 is CASSLELGGPSYEQYF. CDR3 nucleotides: TGTGCCAGCAGCTTAGAGTTGGGCGGTCCGTCCTACGAGCAGTACTTC.

Worth noting for this clone: Sequence at one end of the junction differs from germline and may be a read error. This sequence joins TRBV5-1 and TRBJ1-4; 7 bases line up with TRBD1. Germline CDR1 is SGHRS and CDR2 is YFSETQ. The CDR3 sequence is 15 residues long. CDR3 sequence (DNA): TGCGCCAGCAGCTTGGGGGCAGGGGGTAATAAAAAACTGTTTTTT. This sequence encodes CASSLGAGGNKKLFF.